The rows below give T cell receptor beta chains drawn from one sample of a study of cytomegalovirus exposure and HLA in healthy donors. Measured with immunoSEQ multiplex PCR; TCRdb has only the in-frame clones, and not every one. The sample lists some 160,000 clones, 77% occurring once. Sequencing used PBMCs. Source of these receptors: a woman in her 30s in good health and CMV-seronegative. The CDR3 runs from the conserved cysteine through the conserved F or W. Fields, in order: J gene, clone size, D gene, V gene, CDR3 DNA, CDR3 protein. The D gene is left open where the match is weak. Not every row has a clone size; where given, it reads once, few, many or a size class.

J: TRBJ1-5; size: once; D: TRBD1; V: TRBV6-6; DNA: TGTGCCAGCAGTCTAACACACAGGGGAGCGGATCAGCCCCAGCATTTT; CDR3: CASSLTHRGADQPQHF
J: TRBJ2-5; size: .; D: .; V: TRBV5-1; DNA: TGCGCCAGCAGCTTGGGGGCCCCGGAGACCCAGTACTTC; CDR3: CASSLGAPETQYF
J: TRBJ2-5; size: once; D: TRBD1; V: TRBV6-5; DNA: TGTGCCAGCAGTTACCCGGGCCCTCAGGGGGAGGAGACCCAGTACTTC; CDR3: CASSYPGPQGEETQYF
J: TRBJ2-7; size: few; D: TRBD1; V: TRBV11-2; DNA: TGTGCCAGCAGCTTAGTTTCAGGGGGCGCTAACTACGAGCAGTACTTC; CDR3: CASSLVSGGANYEQYF
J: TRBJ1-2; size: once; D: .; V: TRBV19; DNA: TGTGCCAGTAGTCTGAACGGACAGTCTTCTCCAGACTATGGCTACACCTTC; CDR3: CASSLNGQSSPDYGYTF
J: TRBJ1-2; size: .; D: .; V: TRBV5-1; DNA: TGCGCCAGCAGCACGGACGGGACAACACTCTATGGCTACACCTTC; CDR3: CASSTDGTTLYGYTF
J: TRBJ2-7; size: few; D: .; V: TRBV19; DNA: TGTGCCAGTAGTCCCGGGGACTGGAACTACGAGCAGTACTTC; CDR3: CASSPGDWNYEQYF
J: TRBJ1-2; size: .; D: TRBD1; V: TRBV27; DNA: TGTGCCAGCAGATTAGGGGGCGCGAACTATGGCTACACCTTC; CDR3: CASRLGGANYGYTF
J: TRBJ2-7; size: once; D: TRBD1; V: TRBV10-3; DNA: TGTGCCATCAAATCCAGGGGGCCGTACGAGCAGTACTTC; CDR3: CAIKSRGPYEQYF
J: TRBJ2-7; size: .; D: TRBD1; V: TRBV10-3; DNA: TGTGCCATCAGTGACCAGTCGACAGGGAAGAGAGAGCAGTACTTC; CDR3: CAISDQSTGKREQYF
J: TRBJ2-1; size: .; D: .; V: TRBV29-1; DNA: TGCAGCGGACAGAACACTGAGCAGTTCTTC; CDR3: CSGQNTEQFF
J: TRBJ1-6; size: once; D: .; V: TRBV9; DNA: TGTGCCAGCAGCGTAGAACCGACTCTCTCACCCCTCCACTTT; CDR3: CASSVEPTLSPLHF
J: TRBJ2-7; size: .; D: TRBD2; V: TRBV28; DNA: TGTGCCATCTCGGGAGGGGGACTCTACGAGCAGTACTTC; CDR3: CAISGGGLYEQYF
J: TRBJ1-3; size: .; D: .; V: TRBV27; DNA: TGTGCCAGCAGTCCCGAGGGACAAACGTTCTCTGGAAACACCATATATTTT; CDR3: CASSPEGQTFSGNTIYF
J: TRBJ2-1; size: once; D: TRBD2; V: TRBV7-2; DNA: TGTGCCAGCAGCTTAGAAGGGACTAGCGGGACAAATGAGCAGTTCTTC; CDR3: CASSLEGTSGTNEQFF
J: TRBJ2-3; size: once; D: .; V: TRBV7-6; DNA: TGTGCCAGCAGCCCGGGGTCCACAACTAGCACAGATACGCAGTATTTT; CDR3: CASSPGSTTSTDTQYF
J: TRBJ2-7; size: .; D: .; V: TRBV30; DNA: TGTGCCTGGAGTGGTTCAGGGGTCGAGCAGTACTTC; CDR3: CAWSGSGVEQYF
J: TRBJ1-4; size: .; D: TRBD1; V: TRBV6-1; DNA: TGTGCCAGCAGTGAAGCAGGGGGCGCCTGGGAAAAACTGTTTTTT; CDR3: CASSEAGGAWEKLFF
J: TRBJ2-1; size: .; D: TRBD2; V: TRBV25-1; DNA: TGTGCCAGCTGTGATCGGGCGGGAGGGCCGCAGTTCTTC; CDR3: CASCDRAGGPQFF
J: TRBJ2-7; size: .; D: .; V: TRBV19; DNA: TGTGCCAGTAGTATAGTCGGGTACACCTACGAGCAGTACTTC; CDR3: CASSIVGYTYEQYF
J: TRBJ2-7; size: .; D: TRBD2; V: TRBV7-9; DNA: TGTGCCAGCACCCCGGGACTAGCGGGAGACGAGCAGTACTTC; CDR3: CASTPGLAGDEQYF
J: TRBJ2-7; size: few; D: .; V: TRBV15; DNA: TGTGCCACCAGCAGAGATCTATCTTACGAGCAGTACTTC; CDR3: CATSRDLSYEQYF
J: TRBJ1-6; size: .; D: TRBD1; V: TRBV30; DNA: TGTGCCTGGAGTGCTGGGACAGGGGGCTTTTCACCCCTCCACTTT; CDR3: CAWSAGTGGFSPLHF
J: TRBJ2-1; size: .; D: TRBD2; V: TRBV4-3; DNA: TGCGCCAGCAGCCAGGGACTGGGACTAGCGGGGCGAAATGAGCAGTTCTTC; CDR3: CASSQGLGLAGRNEQFF
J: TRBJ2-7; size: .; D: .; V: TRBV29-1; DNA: TGCAGCGTTGTCCCAGGGGGGTACGAGCAGTACTTC; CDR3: CSVVPGGYEQYF
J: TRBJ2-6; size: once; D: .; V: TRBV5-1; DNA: TGCGCCAACAGAGAGGATCCCTCTGGGGCCAACGTCCTGACTTTC; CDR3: CANREDPSGANVLTF
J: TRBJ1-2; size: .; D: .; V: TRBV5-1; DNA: TGCGCCAGCAGCCATGAGGTCAGAAACTATGGCTACACCTTC; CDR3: CASSHEVRNYGYTF
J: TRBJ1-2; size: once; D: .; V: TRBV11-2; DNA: TGTGCCAGCAGCTTAGTTGACTTTCGGAAATATGGCTACACCTTC; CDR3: CASSLVDFRKYGYTF
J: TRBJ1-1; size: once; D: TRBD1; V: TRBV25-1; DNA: TGTGCCAGCAGGGGGCCAGGGGGTCTGAACACTGAAGCTTTCTTT; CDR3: CASRGPGGLNTEAFF
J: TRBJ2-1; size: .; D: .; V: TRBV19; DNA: TGTGCCAGTAGTGTTTTGGGACGGGGGAGCTACAATGAGCAGTTCTTC; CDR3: CASSVLGRGSYNEQFF
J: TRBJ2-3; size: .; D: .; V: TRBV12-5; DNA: TGTGCTAGTGGCCCACTAGACCCTTCCGCAGATACGCAGTATTTT; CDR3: CASGPLDPSADTQYF
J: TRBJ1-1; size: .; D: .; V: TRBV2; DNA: TGTGCCAGCACCGATTTGGAGACTGAAGCTTTCTTT; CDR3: CASTDLETEAFF
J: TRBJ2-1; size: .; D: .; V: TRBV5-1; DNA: TGCGCCAGCAGCAAGCTCGGTTGGAGGGGAGGGACACCAAGCTCCTACAATGAGCAGTTCTTC; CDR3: CASSKLGWRGGTPSSYNEQFF
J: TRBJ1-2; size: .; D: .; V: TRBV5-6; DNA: TGTGCCAGCAGCTTAGGACAGTATGGCTACACCTTC; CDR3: CASSLGQYGYTF
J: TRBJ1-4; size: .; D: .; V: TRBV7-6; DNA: TGTGCCAGCAGCTTAGTCCCCAGGGATGAAAAACTGTTTTTT; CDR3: CASSLVPRDEKLFF
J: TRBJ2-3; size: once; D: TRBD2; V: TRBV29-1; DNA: TGCAGCGCAAAGCGGGGGGGCCGCACAGATACGCAGTATTTT; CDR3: CSAKRGGRTDTQYF
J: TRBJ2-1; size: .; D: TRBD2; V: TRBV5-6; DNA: TGTGCCAGCAGCTACGAACTAGCGGGGGGTTATGAGCAGTTCTTC; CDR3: CASSYELAGGYEQFF
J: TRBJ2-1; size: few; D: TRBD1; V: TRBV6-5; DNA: TGTGCCAGCAGCCCCTTCCGGGACAGGCTCAATGAGCAGTTCTTC; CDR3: CASSPFRDRLNEQFF
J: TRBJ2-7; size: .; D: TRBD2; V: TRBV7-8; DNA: TGTGCCAGCAGCGGCCCGGGACTAGCGGACGAGCAGTACTTC; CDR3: CASSGPGLADEQYF